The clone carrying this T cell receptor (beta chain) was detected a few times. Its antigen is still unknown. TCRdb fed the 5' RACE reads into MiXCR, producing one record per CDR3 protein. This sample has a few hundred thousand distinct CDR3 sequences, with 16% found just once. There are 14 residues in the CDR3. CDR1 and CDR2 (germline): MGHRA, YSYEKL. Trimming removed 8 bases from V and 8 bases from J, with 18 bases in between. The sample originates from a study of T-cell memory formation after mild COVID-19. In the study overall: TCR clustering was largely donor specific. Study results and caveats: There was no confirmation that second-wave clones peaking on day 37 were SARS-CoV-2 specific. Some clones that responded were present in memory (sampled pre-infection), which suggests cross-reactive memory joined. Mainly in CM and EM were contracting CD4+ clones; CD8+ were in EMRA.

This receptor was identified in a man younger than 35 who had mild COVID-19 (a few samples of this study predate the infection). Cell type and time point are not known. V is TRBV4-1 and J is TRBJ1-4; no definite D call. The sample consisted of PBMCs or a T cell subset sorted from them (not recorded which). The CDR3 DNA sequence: TGCGCCAGCGGCGATGGATGGCGCCTCGAAAAACTGTTTTTT. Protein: CASGDGWRLEKLFF.